This entry concerns a single T cell receptor beta chain. Other nucleotide sequences from this sample produce the same CDR3. The data are from a study of blood T cell repertoires in COVID-19. Whole-study context: Donors in the United States, Italy and Spain gave samples during acute or convalescent COVID-19.

Assay used: immunoSEQ multiplex PCR; TCRdb lists only in-frame clones, some missing. The profile shows approximately 84,000 clones, 83% of them singletons. V was pared by 3 bases and J by 2 bases, with 1 base of the junction left unmatched. The CDR3 is made up of 14 amino acids. Germline CDR1 SEHNR, CDR2 FQNEAQ (reference sequence). The TCR comes from a woman older than 75 with acute or convalescent COVID-19. Sequenced: peripheral blood. This chain connects TRBV7-9 to TRBJ2-3; 8 nucleotides align to TRBD2. The CDR3 region is CASSLRGDTDTQYF. In DNA, the CDR3 is TGTGCCAGCAGCTTGCGGGGGGACACAGATACGCAGTATTTT.